This T cell receptor beta chain appears in the sequencing data of a study of shared clonotypes between healthy human individuals. This CDR3 is 17 amino acids long. With V trimmed by 3 bases and J by 2 bases, 11 bases remained unmatched. Germline-derived CDR1 and CDR2 are SGHKS and YYEKEE (reference sequence). Sequencing was performed with immunoSEQ multiplex PCR; in TCRdb, only in-frame clones are kept and a portion is missing. The table records some 1.5 million clones, roughly 96% of them present only once. The rearrangement joins TRBV5-5 to TRBJ2-7; 10 bases line up with TRBD1. The TCR was taken from a man aged 25-45 years in good health. What was sequenced was naive CD4+ T cells sorted from blood. Regarding subset: CD45RA+ positively selected. The CDR3 here is CASSSQHHGTGAYEQYF. The CDR3 nucleotides read TGTGCCAGCAGCTCCCAACACCACGGGACAGGGGCCTACGAGCAGTACTTC. The whole variable domain, remainder taken from reference TRBV5-5 and TRBJ2-7, is DAGVTQSPTHLIKTRGQQVTLRCSPISGHKSVSWYQQVLGQGPQFIFQYYEKEERGRGNFPDRFSARQFPNYSSELNVNALLLGDSALYLCASSSQHHGTGAYEQYFGPGTRLTVT.